Listed below are T cell receptor beta chains from one sample, sequenced in a study of blood T cell repertoires in COVID-19. Generated by immunoSEQ multiplex PCR, the TCRdb table keeps only in-frame clones and is missing some. The table shows around 150,000 clones, with about 90% occurring only once. Sequenced: peripheral blood. The receptors stem from a man aged 55 to 70 with acute or convalescent COVID-19. Both conserved end residues are part of each CDR3. The order of the fields is clone size, D gene, CDR3 length, V gene, J gene, CDR3 protein, CDR3 DNA. The D gene is left open where the match is weak. Clone size is shown for a subset of rows, as once, few, many or a class of expanded clone.

.,TRBD1,15,TRBV2,TRBJ1-1,CASRGQLRMNTEAFF,TGTGCCAGCAGGGGACAGCTCCGGATGAACACTGAAGCTTTCTTT
few,TRBD1,16,TRBV6-5,TRBJ1-1,CASSYSMGQGGTEAFF,TGTGCCAGCAGTTACTCGATGGGACAGGGGGGCACTGAAGCTTTCTTT
few,.,14,TRBV10-2,TRBJ2-3,CASSESMRSDTQYF,TGCGCCAGCAGTGAGTCGATGCGGTCGGATACGCAGTATTTT
.,.,12,TRBV14,TRBJ1-2,CASSQALYGYTF,TGTGCCAGCAGCCAAGCCCTCTATGGCTACACCTTC
.,.,15,TRBV9,TRBJ1-4,CASSGPQGEGEKLFF,TGTGCCAGCAGCGGCCCCCAGGGTGAAGGGGAAAAACTGTTTTTT
.,.,14,TRBV21-1,TRBJ1-2,CASSKTGFDYGYTF,TGTGCCAGCAGCAAGACAGGTTTTGACTATGGCTACACCTTC
.,.,12,TRBV12-3/TRBV12-4,TRBJ1-4,CASSSQGRKLFF,TGTGCCAGCAGTTCCCAGGGGAGAAAACTGTTTTTT
.,.,14,TRBV5-1,TRBJ2-3,CASGPSGFSDTQYF,TGCGCCAGCGGCCCCTCGGGATTCTCAGATACGCAGTATTTT
.,.,16,TRBV4-1,TRBJ2-7,CASSQVGRTAAYEQYF,TGCGCCAGCAGCCAAGTGGGTCGGACAGCTGCCTACGAGCAGTACTTC
.,.,10,TRBV7-3,TRBJ2-7,CAMGPYEQYF,TGTGCCATGGGCCCCTACGAGCAGTACTTC
.,TRBD1,15,TRBV9,TRBJ2-1,CASSAGTGVYNEQFF,TGTGCCAGCAGCGCCGGGACAGGGGTCTACAATGAGCAGTTCTTC
.,TRBD1,13,TRBV6-5,TRBJ1-2,CASKDRDRGGYTF,TGTGCCAGCAAAGACCGGGACAGGGGCGGCTACACCTTC
.,TRBD1,16,TRBV5-8,TRBJ2-2,CASSPRTGADTGELFF,TGTGCCAGCAGTCCTAGGACAGGGGCGGACACCGGGGAGCTGTTTTTT
once,.,15,TRBV19,TRBJ2-6,CASSMGHSGANVLTF,TGTGCCAGTAGTATGGGGCACTCTGGGGCCAACGTCCTGACTTTC
.,.,12,TRBV7-9,TRBJ1-1,CASSPRRPEAFF,TGTGCCAGCAGCCCAAGGAGGCCTGAAGCTTTCTTT
.,TRBD2,14,TRBV11-2,TRBJ2-1,CASSPRGDYNEQFF,TGTGCCAGCAGCCCGCGGGGGGATTACAATGAGCAGTTCTTC
.,.,15,TRBV4-1,TRBJ2-3,CASSQVAGGTDTQYF,TGCGCCAGCAGCCAAGTTGCGGGCGGCACAGATACGCAGTATTTT
.,.,15,TRBV5-1,TRBJ1-1,CASSLGSVARTEAFF,TGCGCCAGCAGCTTGGGAAGCGTCGCGAGGACTGAAGCTTTCTTT
.,TRBD1,14,TRBV30,TRBJ2-7,CAWSARTGGDGQYF,TGTGCCTGGAGTGCGAGGACAGGGGGCGATGGGCAGTACTTC
.,TRBD1,14,TRBV6-6,TRBJ1-1,CASSKDRGLTEAFF,TGTGCCAGCAGTAAAGACAGGGGGCTCACTGAAGCTTTCTTT
.,TRBD1,15,TRBV10-3,TRBJ2-7,CAISLQDRGSYEQYF,TGTGCCATCAGTCTCCAGGACAGGGGCTCCTACGAGCAGTACTTC
.,TRBD1,15,TRBV15,TRBJ2-7,CATSTPGQGAYEQYF,TGTGCCACCAGCACGCCGGGACAGGGGGCTTACGAGCAGTACTTC
.,.,16,TRBV5-1,TRBJ1-1,CASSLDRQVGNTEAFF,TGCGCCAGCAGCTTGGACAGGCAGGTAGGGAACACTGAAGCTTTCTTT
.,TRBD2,20,TRBV7-8,TRBJ2-1,CASSLASGGALYSSYNEQFF,TGTGCCAGCAGCTTAGCGAGCGGGGGGGCGCTTTACAGCTCCTACAATGAGCAGTTCTTC
.,TRBD1,15,TRBV6-6,TRBJ1-1,CASRPGQGGSTEAFF,TGTGCCAGCAGACCAGGCCAGGGGGGATCCACTGAAGCTTTCTTT
few,.,11,TRBV20-1,TRBJ1-2,CSASRTAGYTF,TGCAGTGCTAGTAGGACAGCTGGCTACACCTTC
.,TRBD2,14,TRBV19,TRBJ2-1,CASATSGGADEQFF,TGTGCCAGTGCGACTAGCGGGGGGGCTGATGAGCAGTTCTTC
.,.,15,TRBV7-9,TRBJ2-5,CAITAAERTQETQYF,TGTGCCATCACCGCGGCGGAGAGAACCCAAGAGACCCAGTACTTC
.,TRBD2,16,TRBV2,TRBJ2-1,CASSPTSGANYNEQFF,TGTGCCAGCAGTCCAACTAGCGGGGCCAACTACAATGAGCAGTTCTTC
.,TRBD2,18,TRBV24-1,TRBJ2-1,CATSDLPSGGLLYNEQFF,TGTGCCACCAGTGATTTGCCTAGCGGGGGCCTCCTCTACAATGAGCAGTTCTTC
.,.,13,TRBV5-8,TRBJ1-5,CASSFDRDQPQHF,TGTGCCAGCAGCTTCGACAGAGATCAGCCCCAGCATTTT
.,.,10,TRBV6-5,TRBJ1-2,CASSRGSYTF,TGTGCCAGCAGCAGGGGAAGCTACACCTTC
.,TRBD1,13,TRBV7-2,TRBJ1-4,CASGQGENEKLFF,TGTGCCAGCGGACAGGGAGAAAATGAAAAACTGTTTTTT
.,TRBD1,14,TRBV7-2,TRBJ1-4,CASSLTGQGVELFF,TGTGCCAGCAGCTTAACGGGACAGGGGGTTGAACTGTTTTTT
.,.,15,TRBV21-1,TRBJ2-7,CASRKPGQGHNEQYF,TGTGCCAGCAGGAAGCCGGGACAGGGGCACAACGAGCAGTACTTC
.,TRBD2,15,TRBV3-1/TRBV3-2,TRBJ2-7,CASSSSGGLSYEQYF,TGTGCCAGCAGCTCTAGCGGGGGCCTCTCCTACGAGCAGTACTTC
.,.,16,TRBV6-6,TRBJ2-3,CASSYAPNSRTDTQYF,TGTGCCAGCAGTTACGCGCCAAACAGTCGCACAGATACGCAGTATTTT
.,.,14,TRBV27,TRBJ2-3,CASSGFGGRDTQYF,TGTGCCAGCAGTGGTTTCGGGGGGCGGGATACGCAGTATTTT
.,TRBD1,13,TRBV12-3/TRBV12-4,TRBJ2-4,CASSSSGTGRQYF,TGTGCCAGCAGTTCCTCCGGGACAGGGAGGCAGTACTTC
once,TRBD2,18,TRBV4-3,TRBJ2-1,CASSQAGGRLASYNEQFF,TGCGCCAGCAGCCAAGCGGGGGGGCGTTTAGCCTCCTACAATGAGCAGTTCTTC
.,TRBD1,16,TRBV18,TRBJ1-6,CASSPPGQGNNSPLHF,TGTGCCAGCTCACCACCGGGACAGGGTAATAATTCACCCCTCCACTTT
.,.,14,TRBV3-1/TRBV3-2,TRBJ1-1,CASSQRYSSTEAFF,TGTGCCAGCAGCCAAAGGTACAGCTCCACTGAAGCTTTCTTT
.,TRBD1,13,TRBV10-3,TRBJ1-2,CAMRQGANYGYTF,TGTGCCATGCGACAGGGGGCCAACTATGGCTACACCTTC